Below, one T cell receptor (beta chain) is given with its context. Its antigen is unknown. The sample is drawn from a study of a mutant IDH1 vaccine in newly diagnosed glioma. This CDR3 contains 14 residues. CDR1 and CDR2 (germline): LGHNA, YNFKEQ. V dropped 6 bases and J dropped 3 bases, with 12 bases sitting between them. Time point reported: week 23, last vaccination. Vaccine doses each comprised 300 ug of mutant IDH1 20-mer peptide, with topical imiquimod. Profiled with immunoSEQ multiplex PCR; TCRdb holds only in-frame clones, not every one. The sample yields roughly 28,000 clones, approximately 80% seen once. Study results and limitations: Vaccine-induced immune responses occurred in roughly 95% of patients.

This clonotype was sampled from a woman between 18 and 29 years old with glioma. V and J are TRBV4-2 and TRBJ1-5, with D uncertain. This sample comprised PBMCs, obtained from a glioma patient whose treatment included an IDH1 peptide vaccine. The CDR3 DNA follows: TGTGCCAGCAGTCCCGGGCCCATCAATCAGCCCCAGCATTTT. It translates to CASSPGPINQPQHF.